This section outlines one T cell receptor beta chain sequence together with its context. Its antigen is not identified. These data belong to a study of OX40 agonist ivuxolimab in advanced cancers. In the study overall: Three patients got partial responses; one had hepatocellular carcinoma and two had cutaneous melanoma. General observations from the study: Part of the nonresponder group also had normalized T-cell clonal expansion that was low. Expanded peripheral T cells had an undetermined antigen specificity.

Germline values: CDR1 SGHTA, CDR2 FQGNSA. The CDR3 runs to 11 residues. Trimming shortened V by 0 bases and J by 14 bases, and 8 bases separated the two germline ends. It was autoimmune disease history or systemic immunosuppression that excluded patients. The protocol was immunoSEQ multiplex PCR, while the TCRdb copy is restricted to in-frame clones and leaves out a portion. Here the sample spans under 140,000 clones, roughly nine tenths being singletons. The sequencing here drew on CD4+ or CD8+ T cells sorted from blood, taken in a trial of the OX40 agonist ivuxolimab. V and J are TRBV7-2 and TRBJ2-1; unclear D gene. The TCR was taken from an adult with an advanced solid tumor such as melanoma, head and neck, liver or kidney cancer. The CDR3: CASSLAGKKFF. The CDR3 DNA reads TGTGCCAGCAGCTTAGCGGGAAAGAAGTTCTTC.